A single sample gave rise to the 29 T cell receptor beta chains below, sequenced in a study of metastatic and nonmetastatic thyroid tumors. With MiXCR, TCRdb reprocessed the PCR reads. Of about 16,000 clones in the sample, 30% to 35% were seen once. Prior to thyroid surgery, none of the patients had received any treatment. Sequenced input: tumor tissue. These receptor sequences come from a female donor with papillary thyroid cancer or a benign thyroid nodule (not recorded which). Some clones in this sample may be carry-over from other donors' samples.

This clone is categorized as medium-sized (0.01 to 0.1%). The V and J genes are TRBV11-3 and TRBJ2-5, with 10 bases matching TRBD2. V was pared by 5 bases and J by 5 bases, with 5 bases of the junction left unmatched. The length of the CDR3 is 14 residues. The germline V gene encodes CDR1 SGHNT and CDR2 YENEEA. CDR3 DNA: TGTGCCAGCAGCGCTAGCGGGGGATTGGAGACCCAGTACTTC. Amino acid sequence: CASSASGGLETQYF.

By proportion, this clone is medium-sized. J is TRBJ1-6 and V is TRBV25-1, with D unresolved. Per the germline V gene, CDR1 is MGHDK and CDR2 is SYGVNS. The CDR3 is made up of 14 amino acids. V lost 0 bases to trimming and J lost 8 bases, with 8 bases between them. The CDR3 reads CASSEYYSDSPLHF. The CDR3 bases are TGTGCCAGCAGTGAATATTACTCAGATTCACCCCTCCACTTT.

The table lists this clone with many counts. The CDR3 DNA is TGTGCCAGCAGACCGGGACAGGGGTTTCAGCCCCAGCATTTT. Translated, it gives CASRPGQGFQPQHF. This rearrangement joins TRBV27 to TRBJ1-5; 10 bases align to TRBD1. J was trimmed by 6 bases and V by 6 bases; bases with no gene match: 5. CDR1 MNHEY and CDR2 SMNVEV come from the germline V gene (reference sequence). The CDR3 is 14 amino acids.

The V gene is TRBV2, the J gene TRBJ2-7; D ambiguous. Germline CDR1 reads SNHLY; CDR2 reads FYNNEI. V shed 2 bases and J shed 3 bases, with 8 bases lying between them. This CDR3 has 13 amino acids. The CDR3 loop reads CASSESAFYEQYF. Written as DNA, the CDR3 is TGTGCCAGCAGTGAATCGGCCTTCTACGAGCAGTACTTC. The full variable domain, rest sourced from reference TRBV2 and TRBJ2-7, is EPEVTQTPSHQVTQMGQEVILRCVPISNHLYFYWYRQILGQKVEFLVSFYNNEISEKSEIFDDQFSVERPDGSNFTLKIRSTKLEDSAMYFCASSESAFYEQYFGPGTRLTVT.

The chain recombines TRBV5-1 with TRBJ2-7; a possible D gene is TRBD1 (6 bases). Per germline, CDR1 SGHRS and CDR2 YFSETQ. The CDR3 has 15 residues. Trimming removed 0 bases from V and 4 bases from J, with 14 bases in between. Here the CDR3 reads CASSLGGPPPYEQYF. CDR3 nucleotides: TGCGCCAGCAGCTTGGGGGGGCCTCCCCCTTACGAGCAGTACTTC.

In its sample, this clone ranks as medium-sized. The gene calls are TRBV6-1 and TRBJ1-2; D possibly corresponds to TRBD1 (6 bases). The length of the CDR3 is 13 residues. The V end was cut by 1 base, the J end by 8 bases, with 11 bases between. CDR1 is MNHNS and CDR2 is SASEGT in the germline V gene. DNA for the CDR3: TGTGCCAGCAGTGAAGTAGGGGGATTGGGCTACACCTTC. Protein product: CASSEVGGLGYTF.

This clone has just a few counts. The J gene is TRBJ1-5, the V gene TRBV2, with 7 bases lining up with TRBD1. This CDR3 spans 13 amino acids. Germline CDR1 is SNHLY and CDR2 is FYNNEI. With 8 bases clipped from V and 5 bases from J, the junction kept 6 bases outside the gene matches. The CDR3 DNA reads as TGTGCCAGCTCTGGACAGGCAGATCAGCCCCAGCATTTT. Amino acids: CASSGQADQPQHF.

The J gene is TRBJ1-1, the V gene TRBV18; D remains ambiguous. CDR3 length equals 14 residues. Germline CDR1 KGHSH, CDR2 LQKENI. Trimming removed 2 bases at V and 10 bases at J, with 17 bases between. CDR3 sequence: CASSPAGLAVRAFF. In nucleotides, the CDR3 is TGTGCCAGCTCACCAGCGGGGTTGGCTGTGCGAGCTTTCTTT.

The chain recombines TRBV7-1 with TRBJ2-6; 12 positions match TRBD2. TRBV7-1 is an open reading frame whose function is uncertain. The V gene end was trimmed by 3 bases and the J gene end by 0 bases; junction bases not matched to a gene: 9. This CDR3 spans 20 amino acids. The CDR3 sequence: CASSSYLGLAGHSGANVLTF. The CDR3 DNA follows: TGTGCCAGCAGCTCCTACTTAGGACTAGCGGGACACTCTGGGGCCAACGTCCTGACTTTC.

This clone was found many times. V and J are TRBV7-9 and TRBJ2-3; 7 positions match TRBD2. Losses at the gene ends were 1 base for V and 6 bases for J; bases not matched to a gene: 1. CDR3 size: 13 residues. Germline V lookup: CDR1 SEHNR, CDR2 FQNEAQ (reference sequence). CDR3 loop: CASSLDGGDTQYF. CDR3 DNA: TGTGCCAGCAGCTTAGACGGGGGGGATACGCAGTATTTT.

The rearrangement links TRBV6-4 to TRBJ2-6; a weak D match, TRBD2 (6 bases). In germline, CDR1 is MRHNA, CDR2 SNTAGT. The CDR3 covers 15 residues. V was clipped by 3 bases and J by 0 bases, with 6 bases between them. CDR3 coding DNA: TGTGCCAGCAGTGAGGGGGGCTCTGGGGCCAACGTCCTGACTTTC. It encodes CASSEGGSGANVLTF.

This CDR3 reads CASSSGWTGGSYEQYF. For the CDR3, the DNA is TGTGCCAGCAGCTCCGGCTGGACAGGCGGCTCCTACGAGCAGTACTTC. The gene calls are TRBV6-1 and TRBJ2-7; TRBD1 matches at 7 bases. The CDR3 extends over 16 amino acids. Germline V CDR1 and CDR2: MNHNS, SASEGT. V lost 6 bases to trimming and J lost 0 bases; unmatched junction nucleotides: 11.

The chain combines TRBV4-3 with TRBJ2-7; D may be TRBD1 (6 bases). This CDR3 is 13 amino acids long. Germline-derived CDR1 and CDR2 are LGHNA and YSLEER. Trimming shortened V by 4 bases and J by 3 bases, and 10 bases separated the two germline ends. CDR3: CASSPQQGYEQYF. DNA of the CDR3: TGCGCCAGCAGCCCCCAACAGGGCTACGAGCAGTACTTC.

This clone was seen many times. The chain couples TRBV18 to TRBJ1-4; D is undetermined. This CDR3 is 13 amino acids long. V lost 3 bases, J lost 3 bases, and 5 bases lay in between. The germline V gene encodes CDR1 KGHSH and CDR2 LQKENI. DNA of the CDR3: TGTGCCAGCTCACCGGGCGCTAATGAAAAACTGTTTTTT. Protein sequence: CASSPGANEKLFF. Using reference TRBV18 and TRBJ1-4 for the parts outside the CDR3, the full variable domain is NAGVMQNPRHLVRRRGQEARLRCSPMKGHSHVYWYRQLPEEGLKFMVYLQKENIIDESGMPKERFSAEFPKEGPSILRIQQVVRGDSAAYFCASSPGANEKLFFGSGTQLSVL.

By proportion, this clone is medium-sized. The chain employs TRBV14 and TRBJ2-1; unclear D gene. Trimming removed 1 base from V and 1 base from J, with 5 bases in between. CDR1 and CDR2 from the germline V gene are SGHDN and FVKESK. This CDR3 comprises 14 residues. CDR3 DNA: TGTGCCAGCAGCCAAGCCGGTTCCTACAATGAGCAGTTCTTC. It is translated as CASSQAGSYNEQFF.

This clone qualifies as medium-sized (0.01 to 0.1%). This rearrangement joins TRBV9 to TRBJ1-1; 7 nucleotides match TRBD1. The CDR3 runs 14 residues. Germline V gene data show CDR1 as SGDLS and CDR2 as YYNGEE. Trimming took 5 bases from V and 3 from J; bases not matched to a gene: 7. The CDR3 DNA sequence: TGTGCCAGCAGGGAAGACAGGGTGGACACTGAAGCTTTCTTT. Protein: CASREDRVDTEAFF.

This clone was found a few times. J is TRBJ2-3 and V is TRBV2, with 9 bases aligning to TRBD1. J lost 6 bases, V lost 6 bases, and 10 bases had no gene match. In germline, CDR1 is SNHLY, CDR2 FYNNEI. This CDR3 spans 15 amino acids. The CDR3 region is CASRWTGAGTDTQYF. CDR3 bases: TGTGCCAGCAGATGGACAGGGGCGGGGACTGATACGCAGTATTTT.

This chain joins TRBV9 and TRBJ2-7; perhaps TRBD1 as D (5 bases). The germline CDR1 and CDR2 sequences are SGDLS and YYNGEE. The V gene lost 8 bases and the J gene lost 4 bases, with 10 bases spanning the gap. This CDR3 region has 11 residues. The CDR3 sequence: CASSQGYEQYF. For the CDR3, the DNA is TGTGCCAGTAGTCAGGGATACGAGCAGTACTTC.

This clone occurred many times. The chain uses TRBV5-6 and TRBJ2-3; no clear D. Germline lookup yields CDR1 SGHDT and CDR2 YYEEEE. The CDR3 spans 15 residues. V dropped 3 bases and J dropped 2 bases, with 13 bases sitting between them. CDR3 protein: CASSSLRRYTDTQYF. Here the CDR3 DNA reads TGTGCCAGCAGCTCCCTCCGGCGGTACACAGATACGCAGTATTTT.

V is TRBV20-1 and J is TRBJ1-2, with D possibly TRBD1 on 5 matching bases. V gave up 0 bases and J gave up 8 bases, with 16 bases separating them. Germline-derived CDR1 and CDR2 are DFQATT and SNEGSKA (reference sequence). The length of the CDR3 is 14 residues. The CDR3 region has the DNA TGCAGTGCTAGAGATCGGAATGGAGAGGGGGGCTACACCTTC. This translates into CSARDRNGEGGYTF.

This clone turned up a few times. This chain joins TRBV27 and TRBJ2-7, with a tentative D call TRBD2 (5 bases). The ends were cut back, 7 bases at V and 2 bases at J, with 15 bases in the middle. The V gene's germline CDR1 is MNHEY and CDR2 SMNVEV (reference sequence). The CDR3 covers 14 residues. The CDR3 sequence: CASKPLATTYEQYF. DNA for the CDR3: TGTGCCAGCAAGCCCCTAGCTACGACCTACGAGCAGTACTTC.

The CDR3 region is CASSQGAGAYEQYF. In nucleotides, the CDR3 is TGCGCCAGCAGCCAAGGTGCCGGGGCCTACGAGCAGTACTTC. The rearrangement uses TRBV4-1 and TRBJ2-7; maybe TRBD2 (5 bases). Germline CDR1 MGHRA, CDR2 YSYEKL. CDR3 length: 14 residues. Trimming shortened V by 1 base and J by 2 bases, and 9 bases separated the two germline ends.

The chain recombines TRBV30 with TRBJ2-4; 11 positions agree with TRBD1. This CDR3 has 14 amino acids. The ends lost 2 bases at V and 6 bases at J; junction bases unmatched: 3. The germline V gene has CDR1 GTSNPN and CDR2 SVGIG (reference sequence). The chain's CDR3 is CAWSKGQGGNIQYF. The CDR3 DNA sequence: TGTGCCTGGAGTAAGGGACAGGGGGGAAACATTCAGTACTTC.

This chain uses TRBV6-4 with TRBJ2-2, with a weak D call TRBD1 (5 bases). V lost 3 bases and J 4 bases, leaving 6 bases between the germline ends. CDR3 length equals 13 residues. CDR1 is MRHNA, CDR2 SNTAGT, per germline. CDR3 DNA: TGTGCCAGCAGTGAGCAGGGCACCGGGGAGCTGTTTTTT. Protein sequence: CASSEQGTGELFF.

This rearrangement joins TRBV20-1 to TRBJ2-1; TRBD1 agrees at 9 bases. Trimming took 0 bases from V and 7 from J; bases not matched to a gene: 13. There are 17 residues in the CDR3. From germline, CDR1 is DFQATT and CDR2 SNEGSKA (reference sequence). The DNA for the CDR3 is TGCAGTGCTAGAGATGAACAAGGGACAGGGCATCCGAATGAGCAGTTCTTC. Translation gives CSARDEQGTGHPNEQFF.

This clone has just one count. The chain employs TRBV20-1 and TRBJ1-1; D is undetermined. The V end lost 6 bases, the J end lost 5 bases, and 19 bases lay between the germline ends. This CDR3 is 14 amino acids long. CDR1 DFQATT and CDR2 SNEGSKA come from the germline V gene (reference sequence). CDR3 bases: TGCAGTGCCCGCAAGGACCCATCGGTTACTGAAGCTTTCTTT. Protein: CSARKDPSVTEAFF.

The rearrangement uses TRBV4-2 and TRBJ2-5, with 8 bases matching TRBD1. Germline V gene data show CDR1 as LGHNA and CDR2 as YNFKEQ. CDR3 length equals 20 residues. V trimming: 0 bases; J trimming: 5 bases; junction bases outside the gene matches: 20. CDR3 nucleotides: TGTGCCAGCAGCCAAGAACTTATCAGGGGGCTAGCCCCGGCCATTGAGACCCAGTACTTC. This encodes CASSQELIRGLAPAIETQYF.

The chain recombines TRBV20-1 with TRBJ1-1; unclear D gene. The V end was cut by 2 bases, the J end by 1 base, with 11 bases between. CDR1 DFQATT and CDR2 SNEGSKA come from the germline V gene (reference sequence). This CDR3 has 14 amino acids. The CDR3, as DNA: TGCAGTGCTAGACGAGGGTCCGAGAACACTGAAGCTTTCTTT. It translates to CSARRGSENTEAFF.

V gene TRBV6-1 combines with J gene TRBJ1-6; D is possibly TRBD1 (5 bases). The CDR3 consists of 13 residues. Trimming took 3 bases from V and 12 from J, leaving 12 bases between them. CDR1 and CDR2 (germline): MNHNS, SASEGT. CDR3 nucleotide sequence: TGTGCCAGCAGTGACGGAGACAGCAAACCCCTCCACTTT. Translated: CASSDGDSKPLHF.